A single sample gave rise to the 25 T cell receptor beta chains below, sequenced in a study of T cell changes during pregnancy in multiple sclerosis. TCRdb's table, derived via immunoSEQ multiplex PCR, lists solely in-frame clones and lacks some. This table holds roughly 27,000 clones, 88% found once. Material: CD8+ T cells from peripheral blood mononuclear cells, obtained in the second trimester of pregnancy. Every receptor here comes from a female donor with multiple sclerosis, enrolled in a pregnancy study.

For this clone: The junction differs from germline at one of its ends, possibly a read error. The chain recombines TRBV19 with TRBJ1-1; the D gene is possibly TRBD1 (5 bases). The V gene's germline CDR1 is LNHDA and CDR2 SQIVND (reference sequence). This CDR3 comprises 11 residues. CDR3 coding DNA: TGTGCCAGTACATATGGGACTGGAGCTTTCTTT. Translating it yields CASTYGTGAFF.

With regard to this clone: A read error may account for a junction end that differs from germline. The chain recombines TRBV11-1 with TRBJ1-2; D may be TRBD1 (6 bases). The germline CDR1 and CDR2 sequences are SGHAT and FQDESV (reference sequence). The CDR3 totals 15 residues. This chain's CDR3 is CASTLSYRDIDGYTF. The CDR3 coding sequence is TGTGCCAGCACCTTAAGCTACCGGGACATTGATGGCTACACCTTC.

The rearrangement joins TRBV10-1 to TRBJ2-7; TRBD2 matches at 8 bases. After removal of 3 bases from V and 5 bases from J, the junction contained 6 bases not matched to a gene. This CDR3 is built from 14 residues. Germline CDR1 and CDR2: WNHNN and SYGVQD (reference sequence). The CDR3 is CASSDREGNHEQYF. DNA for the CDR3: TGCGCCAGCAGTGACCGGGAGGGGAACCACGAGCAGTACTTC.

The V and J genes are TRBV9 and TRBJ1-1; no clear D gene. The CDR3 extends over 14 amino acids. V shed 2 bases and J shed 6 bases, with 14 bases lying between them. Germline assignment: CDR1 SGDLS and CDR2 YYNGEE. CDR3 residues: CASSVNSLAAEAFF. CDR3 nucleotide sequence: TGTGCCAGCAGCGTTAACTCACTCGCCGCTGAAGCTTTCTTT.

This sequence joins TRBV21-1 and TRBJ2-7; the DNA was not used to check the table's D call, TRBD2. TRBV21-1 is assigned pseudogene status. CDR3 length: 15 residues. The CDR3 DNA follows: TGTGCCAGCAGCAAAGCACGGGGTACCCTCCACGAGCAGTACTTC. Translating gives CASSKARGTLHEQYF.

This clone was seen once. The CDR3 loop reads CAWSQGMNTEAFF. The CDR3 nucleotides read TGTGCCTGGAGTCAGGGCATGAACACTGAAGCTTTCTTT. The rearrangement links TRBV30 to TRBJ1-1; D is perhaps TRBD1 (5 bases). Germline V gene lookup returns CDR1 GTSNPN and CDR2 SVGIG (reference sequence). Deletions cut 2 bases from V and 0 bases from J, with 7 bases between. The CDR3 has 13 amino acids.

The chain joins TRBV15 to TRBJ2-3; 10 nucleotides agree with TRBD2. CDR3 size: 16 residues. Germline values: CDR1 LNHNV, CDR2 YYDKDF (reference sequence). V trimming: 1 base; J trimming: 6 bases; junction bases outside the gene matches: 7. The CDR3: CATSRGVLAGADTQYF. As DNA, the CDR3 is TGTGCCACCAGCAGAGGCGTGCTAGCGGGGGCTGATACGCAGTATTTT.

The chain uses TRBV5-6 and TRBJ1-2; the D is unclear. V dropped 0 bases and J dropped 4 bases, with 10 bases sitting between them. The CDR3 loop spans 14 amino acids. In germline, CDR1 is SGHDT, CDR2 YYEEEE. CDR3 in amino acids: CASSLDPGPYGYTF. The DNA for the CDR3 is TGTGCCAGCAGCTTGGATCCAGGCCCCTATGGCTACACCTTC.

This clone was observed a few times. The chain combines TRBV19 with TRBJ1-6, with a possible D match to TRBD1 (6 bases). V was cut by 8 bases and J by 5 bases, with 10 bases left in between. The CDR3 extends over 13 amino acids. Looked up from germline, CDR1 is LNHDA and CDR2 is SQIVND (reference sequence). Written as DNA, the CDR3 is TGTGCCAGTCGACAGGTGGATAATTCACCCCTCCACTTT. Encoded protein: CASRQVDNSPLHF.

The chain uses TRBV4-3 and TRBJ1-1; D call uncertain. Germline V CDR1 and CDR2: LGHNA, YSLEER. V lost 2 bases and J 5 bases, leaving 12 bases between the germline ends. The CDR3 consists of 14 residues. The CDR3 nucleotides are TGCGCCAGCAGCCAAAATCCGGGATATACTGAAGCTTTCTTT. As protein: CASSQNPGYTEAFF.

V and J are TRBV29-1 and TRBJ1-1; 10 bases agree with TRBD1. CDR1 and CDR2 from the germline V gene are SQVTM and ANQGSEA. The CDR3 totals 14 residues. V lost 6 bases, J lost 7 bases, and 11 bases stayed unmatched. CDR3 residues: CSVHGTGAQDEAFF. DNA of the CDR3: TGCAGCGTCCACGGGACAGGGGCTCAGGATGAAGCTTTCTTT.

The chain combines TRBV27 with TRBJ1-2, with D perhaps matching TRBD1 (5 bases). V shed 2 bases and J shed 8 bases, with 18 bases lying between them. Germline CDR1 MNHEY, CDR2 SMNVEV (reference sequence). The length of the CDR3 is 15 residues. The chain's CDR3 is CASSLRDSGPWGYTF. The DNA of the CDR3 is TGTGCCAGCAGTTTAAGGGACTCGGGGCCTTGGGGCTACACCTTC.

V is TRBV7-2 and J is TRBJ2-7; possible D gene TRBD2, 5 bases. V dropped 4 bases and J dropped 3 bases, with 13 bases sitting between them. From germline, CDR1 is SGHTA and CDR2 FQGNSA. CDR3 length: 14 amino acids. The CDR3 bases are TGTGCCAGCAGCTCCCGGACTGGGTACTACGAGCAGTACTTC. Its translation is CASSSRTGYYEQYF.

This chain uses TRBV2 with TRBJ2-7, with 12 positions matching TRBD2. The CDR3 spans 16 residues. V was pared by 5 bases and J by 3 bases, with 8 bases of the junction left unmatched. Per germline, CDR1 SNHLY and CDR2 FYNNEI. The CDR3 sequence: CASSTTSGGLVYEQYF. The CDR3 nucleotides are TGTGCCAGCAGTACGACTAGCGGGGGACTAGTCTACGAGCAGTACTTC.

The rearrangement joins TRBV2 to TRBJ2-7, with a tentative D call TRBD1 (7 bases). The CDR3 covers 15 residues. V shed 6 bases and J shed 2 bases, with 17 bases lying between them. In germline, CDR1 is SNHLY, CDR2 FYNNEI. The CDR3 DNA reads as TGTGCCAGCAGCGGAGGGACAGTCATAACCTACGAGCAGTACTTC. Residues: CASSGGTVITYEQYF.

The chain couples TRBV27 to TRBJ2-1, with 7 positions matching TRBD2. V gave up 2 bases and J gave up 8 bases; unmatched junction bases: 12. The germline V gene has CDR1 MNHEY and CDR2 SMNVEV (reference sequence). The CDR3 runs to 16 residues. CDR3: CASSLIGLDPNDEQFF. In nucleotides, the CDR3 is TGTGCCAGCAGTTTAATCGGACTAGACCCTAACGATGAGCAGTTCTTC.

The rearrangement joins TRBV5-1 to TRBJ2-7; the D gene is possibly TRBD2 (6 bases). V was pared by 4 bases and J by 3 bases, with 8 bases between. CDR1 and CDR2 (germline): SGHRS, YFSETQ. CDR3 length equals 12 residues. Written as DNA, the CDR3 is TGCGCCAGCAGCCCCGGGGGCTACGAGCAGTACTTC. Translating it yields CASSPGGYEQYF.

The chain joins TRBV13 to TRBJ2-7; TRBD1 aligns across 8 bases. With V trimmed by 5 bases and J by 5 bases, 8 bases remained unmatched. CDR1 is PRHDT, CDR2 FYEKMQ, per germline (reference sequence). The length of the CDR3 is 14 residues. CDR3 nucleotide sequence: TGTGCCAGCAGCGCCGCGACAGGGGTCCACGAGCAGTACTTC. Translating it yields CASSAATGVHEQYF.

The chain joins TRBV5-6 to TRBJ2-7, with 8 bases identical to TRBD1. CDR3 length: 15 amino acids. Trimming took 3 bases from V and 4 from J; bases not matched to a gene: 9. Germline CDR1 reads SGHDT; CDR2 reads YYEEEE. The CDR3 DNA follows: TGTGCCAGCAGCTCTGACAGGGGCATTTCTTACGAGCAGTACTTC. Encoded protein: CASSSDRGISYEQYF.

This chain joins TRBV13 and TRBJ1-1, with D possibly matching TRBD1 (5 bases). V was shortened by 11 bases and J by 0 bases, with 19 bases between the two germline ends. This CDR3 is built from 15 residues. The germline V gene has CDR1 PRHDT and CDR2 FYEKMQ (reference sequence). The CDR3 loop reads CAAGTESGVNTEAFF. The DNA for the CDR3 is TGTGCCGCGGGGACGGAGAGTGGGGTGAACACTGAAGCTTTCTTT.

This clone was detected many times. This chain joins TRBV25-1 and TRBJ2-2; a weak D match, TRBD2 (5 bases). V lost 0 bases and J 5 bases, leaving 7 bases between the germline ends. Germline assignment: CDR1 MGHDK and CDR2 SYGVNS. The length of the CDR3 is 14 residues. The CDR3 region has the DNA TGTGCCAGCAGTGAATATAGGGAGACCGGGGAGCTGTTTTTT. It is translated as CASSEYRETGELFF.

The chain links TRBV6-5 to TRBJ1-2; 7 bases match TRBD1. V gave up 5 bases and J gave up 5 bases; unmatched junction bases: 5. Germline V CDR1 and CDR2: MNHEY, SVGAGI. The CDR3 is made up of 13 amino acids. This CDR3 reads CASSPGTVYGYTF. Here the CDR3 DNA reads TGTGCCAGCAGTCCCGGGACAGTTTATGGCTACACCTTC.

The rearrangement uses TRBV14 and TRBJ1-1; D unresolved. The CDR3 loop spans 14 amino acids. V lost 4 bases and J 2 bases, leaving 11 bases between the germline ends. Germline V gives CDR1 SGHDN, CDR2 FVKESK. DNA for the CDR3: TGTGCCAGCAGCCCCTCTTTACTAAACACTGAAGCTTTCTTT. This encodes CASSPSLLNTEAFF.

The CDR3 loop reads CAWTGMTGNRINNNEQFF. The CDR3, as DNA: TGTGCCTGGACGGGGATGACAGGCAACAGAATTAATAACAATGAGCAGTTCTTC. The chain recombines TRBV30 with TRBJ2-1; D is perhaps TRBD1 (6 bases). Germline assignment: CDR1 GTSNPN and CDR2 SVGIG (reference sequence). The CDR3 length is 18 residues. Trimming removed 4 bases from V and 5 bases from J, with 27 bases in between.

The chain has TRBV2 and TRBJ1-6, with D perhaps TRBD1 (5 bases). CDR1 and CDR2 from the germline V gene are SNHLY and FYNNEI. Trimming cost V 0 bases and J 7 bases, with 16 bases left between them. This CDR3 region has 17 residues. The chain's CDR3 is CASSEALGAGSNSPLHF. The CDR3, as DNA: TGTGCCAGCAGTGAAGCGCTTGGTGCAGGGTCGAATTCACCCCTCCACTTT.